This T cell receptor (beta chain) was sequenced for a study of shared clonotypes between healthy human individuals. Study-wide findings and caveats: Sampling covered nothing but blood. Tissue TCR repertoires likely differ from those found in blood.

Remarks on this clone: Its antigen is not identified. Other DNA sequences in the same sample also yield this CDR3.

Both subsets, CD45RA+ naive and CD45RA-negative memory, were split from the CD4+ cells. Germline trimming cut 1 base from V and 4 bases from J; bases unmatched to any gene: 3. Germline V gene data show CDR1 as SGHRS and CDR2 as YFSETQ. The CDR3 loop spans 15 amino acids. Assay: immunoSEQ multiplex PCR; the TCRdb copy retains only in-frame clones and omits some. The sample consists of roughly 1,600,000 clones, approximately 98.5% of them appearing once. The J gene is TRBJ2-1, the V gene TRBV5-1; TRBD2 agrees at 9 bases. The sequencing sample was made of naive CD4+ T cells sorted from blood. Noted subset: CD45RA+ positively selected. This TCR came from a young man in good health. The CDR3 nucleotides read TGCGCCAGCAGCTTGTCGCGGGAGGGGTACAATGAGCAGTTCTTC. Encoded protein: CASSLSREGYNEQFF.